At least ten counts were recorded for the clone carrying this T cell receptor (beta chain). The antigen is unknown. Library preparation (for TCRbeta) was performed with unique molecular identifiers. TCRdb analysed the PCR reads with MiXCR anew, one entry per CDR3 protein. Here the sample spans about a million distinct CDR3 sequences, about 29% being singletons. These data belong to a study of T-cell reconstitution after alpha-beta-depleted transplantation in children. The CDR3 loop spans 15 amino acids. Trimming at V came to 6 bases and at J to 2 bases, leaving 6 bases not matched to a gene. Study observations and caveats: As was reported, about two months after transplant, alpha-beta T cells came from several hundred expanded graft clones. Surviving recipient cells, namely T cells and thymic progenitors, were the source of high day-60 TCRbeta diversity in some patients.

Sequenced material: PBMCs, mostly from graft donor cells, taken 360 days after TCRalphabeta/CD19-depleted stem cell transplant. The chain has TRBV12-3 or TRBV12-4 and TRBJ2-3, with 9 bases identical to TRBD1. The receptor's source is a boy in the first two years of life who had a stem cell transplant for SCID, so the T cells may come from the graft donor. The CDR3 coding sequence is TGTGCCAGCAGATGGACAGGGGCCGCCACAGATACGCAGTATTTT. It encodes CASRWTGAATDTQYF.